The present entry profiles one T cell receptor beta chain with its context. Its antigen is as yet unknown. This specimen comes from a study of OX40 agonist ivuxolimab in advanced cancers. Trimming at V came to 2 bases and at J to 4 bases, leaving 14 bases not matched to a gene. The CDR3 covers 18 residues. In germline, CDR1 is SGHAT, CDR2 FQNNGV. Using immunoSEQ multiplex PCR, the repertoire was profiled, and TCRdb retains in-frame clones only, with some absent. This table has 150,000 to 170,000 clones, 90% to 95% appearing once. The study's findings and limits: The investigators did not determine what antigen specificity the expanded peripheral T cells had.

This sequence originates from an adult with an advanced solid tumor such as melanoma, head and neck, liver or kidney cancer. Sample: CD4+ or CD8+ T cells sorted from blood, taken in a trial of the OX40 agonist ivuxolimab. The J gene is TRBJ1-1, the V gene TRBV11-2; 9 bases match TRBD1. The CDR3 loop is CASSLRGTGQGGFTEAFF. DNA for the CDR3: TGTGCCAGCAGCTTACGGGGGACGGGACAGGGCGGTTTCACTGAAGCTTTCTTT.